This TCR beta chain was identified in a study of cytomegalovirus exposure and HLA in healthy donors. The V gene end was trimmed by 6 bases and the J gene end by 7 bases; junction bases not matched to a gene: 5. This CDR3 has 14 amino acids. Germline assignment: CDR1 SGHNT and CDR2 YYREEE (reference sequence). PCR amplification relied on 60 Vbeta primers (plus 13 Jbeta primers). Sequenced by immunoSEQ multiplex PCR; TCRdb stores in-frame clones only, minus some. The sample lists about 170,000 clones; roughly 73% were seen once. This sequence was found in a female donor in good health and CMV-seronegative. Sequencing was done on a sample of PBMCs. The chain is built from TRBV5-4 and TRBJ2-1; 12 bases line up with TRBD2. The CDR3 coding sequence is TGTGCCAGCATCCTAGCGGGAGGGCCGAATGAGCAGTTCTTC. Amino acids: CASILAGGPNEQFF.